The 32 T cell receptor beta chains listed next were all sequenced from one sample in a study of shared clonotypes between healthy human individuals (TCRdb year 2020). Libraries were constructed by the immunoSEQ multiplex PCR assay. Sourced from immuneACCESS, this table was stored by TCRdb with only in-frame sequences that have V and J called. A share of the clones is absent; for the studies checked, an unresolved V gene accounts for under half, and the remainder has no known explanation. The sample table contains some 580,000 clones; only one count was recorded for more than 95% of them. The ten biggest clones cover less than 0.35% of the sample. CD8 naive samples consisted of CD45RO-negative cells that were positively selected for CCR7, yielding a CD45RA+CCR7+ population without TemRA cells. Sequencing used naive CD8+ T cells sorted from blood. The sample's cell subset or site, from its label and the paper: CD45RA+CCR7+. The receptors come from a man aged 25 to 40 in good health.

The CDR3 DNA reads TGTGCCAGCAGCCCGGGAGCGACCACTGAAGCTTTCTTT. This gives the protein CASSPGATTEAFF. V gene TRBV27 combines with J gene TRBJ1-1, with D unclear. The CDR3 is 13 amino acids. Per germline, CDR1 MNHEY and CDR2 SMNVEV (reference sequence). Trimming cost V 6 bases and J 4 bases, with 12 bases left between them.

The CDR3 DNA reads as TGTGCCATCAGTGTGGCGGGAGCAGAGACCCAGTACTTC. Translation gives CAISVAGAETQYF. The chain has TRBV10-3 and TRBJ2-5, with 7 bases identical to TRBD2. The V gene's germline CDR1 is ENHRY and CDR2 SYGVKD. The CDR3 has 13 amino acids. J gave up 4 bases and V 4 bases, and 3 bases lay outside the gene matches.

This chain joins TRBV7-2 and TRBJ2-1; 9 bases match TRBD2. There are 15 residues in the CDR3. The ends lost 10 bases at V and 1 base at J; junction bases unmatched: 8. Germline V gene data show CDR1 as SGHTA and CDR2 as FQGNSA. This CDR3 reads CANEAGGFSYNEQFF. The CDR3 DNA sequence: TGTGCCAACGAAGCGGGAGGATTTTCCTACAATGAGCAGTTCTTC.

Concerning this clone itself: Other DNA sequences in the sample encode the same CDR3. This chain uses TRBV7-9 with TRBJ2-7, with D unresolved. This CDR3 has 11 amino acids. V lost 3 bases, J lost 6 bases, and 6 bases lay in between. Germline CDR1 is SEHNR and CDR2 is FQNEAQ (reference sequence). CDR3 coding DNA: TGTGCCAGCAGCTTTTTGGGCGAGCAGTACTTC. It is translated as CASSFLGEQYF.

The V gene is TRBV27, the J gene TRBJ2-1, with 7 bases aligning to TRBD1. With V trimmed by 8 bases and J by 2 bases, 9 bases remained unmatched. The CDR3 runs to 15 residues. Germline V gene sequence: CDR1 MNHEY, CDR2 SMNVEV (reference sequence). The CDR3 protein is CASGLITGAYNEQFF. The CDR3 DNA follows: TGTGCCAGCGGTCTGATCACAGGGGCCTACAATGAGCAGTTCTTC.

The gene calls are TRBV14 and TRBJ2-5; TRBD2 is a possible D gene (5 bases). The CDR3 covers 15 residues. The germline V and J ends were trimmed by 4 bases and 1 base, with 13 bases remaining between them. CDR1 is SGHDN and CDR2 is FVKESK in the germline V gene. The CDR3 protein is CASSRASQGQETQYF. The CDR3 DNA reads as TGTGCCAGCAGCCGGGCTAGCCAAGGCCAAGAGACCCAGTACTTC.

This clone appeared a single time. The chain has TRBV13 and TRBJ2-1; D possibly corresponds to TRBD1 (6 bases). Germline V gene data show CDR1 as PRHDT and CDR2 as FYEKMQ (reference sequence). This CDR3 contains 13 residues. V lost 4 bases to trimming and J lost 10 bases, with 14 bases between them. In DNA form, the CDR3 reads TGTGCCAGCAGCTCCTGGGGAACAGGGGAGCAGTTCTTC. Translation: CASSSWGTGEQFF. Based on the CDR3 plus reference TRBV13 and TRBJ2-1, the full variable domain is AAGVIQSPRHLIKEKRETATLKCYPIPRHDTVYWYQQGPGQDPQFLISFYEKMQSDKGSIPDRFSAQQFSDYHSELNMSSLELGDSALYFCASSSWGTGEQFFGPGTRLTVL.

V and J are TRBV11-2 and TRBJ2-7; 10 bases are a match to TRBD2. The CDR3 loop spans 15 amino acids. V gave up 3 bases and J gave up 4 bases; unmatched junction bases: 6. CDR1 and CDR2 from the germline V gene are SGHAT and FQNNGV. CDR3 loop: CASSLEPGLAYEQYF. The DNA of the CDR3 is TGTGCCAGCAGCTTGGAACCGGGACTAGCGTACGAGCAGTACTTC.

The CDR3 DNA reads TGTGCCAGCCGATCCACTAAACCGGGACAGGGGGGCAATGAGCAGTTCTTC. The encoded protein is CASRSTKPGQGGNEQFF. The rearrangement joins TRBV27 to TRBJ2-1; 11 nucleotides match TRBD1. Germline CDR1 reads MNHEY; CDR2 reads SMNVEV (reference sequence). The CDR3 is made up of 17 amino acids. After removal of 8 bases from V and 6 bases from J, the junction contained 15 bases not matched to a gene.

This clone was seen once. This chain uses TRBV9 with TRBJ1-2; D is undetermined. In germline, CDR1 is SGDLS, CDR2 YYNGEE. This CDR3 has 15 amino acids. The germline V and J ends were trimmed by 0 bases and 2 bases, with 11 bases remaining between them. DNA for the CDR3: TGTGCCAGCAGCGTAGCCCCGGATCAGAACTATGGCTACACCTTC. It encodes CASSVAPDQNYGYTF.

CDR3 in DNA: TGTGCCAGCAGCTTAAAAGGATTCACTGAAGCTTTCTTT. Encoded protein: CASSLKGFTEAFF. This chain joins TRBV7-9 and TRBJ1-1; D uncertain. The CDR3 extends over 13 amino acids. The V end was cut by 2 bases, the J end by 4 bases, with 8 bases between. The germline V gene encodes CDR1 SEHNR and CDR2 FQNEAQ (reference sequence).

The rearrangement uses TRBV5-6 and TRBJ2-1; maybe TRBD2 (5 bases). From germline, CDR1 is SGHDT and CDR2 YYEEEE. The CDR3 is 12 amino acids. Between the trimmed V and J ends, which lost 2 bases and 10 bases, there was a span of 10 bases. CDR3 nucleotides: TGTGCCAGCAGCTTTTCGAGCGGAGAGCAGTTCTTC. Amino acids: CASSFSSGEQFF.

This sequence joins TRBV15 and TRBJ2-1; the D is unclear. CDR1 and CDR2 from the germline V gene are LNHNV and YYDKDF (reference sequence). Trimming cost V 1 base and J 3 bases, with 10 bases left between them. This CDR3 comprises 15 residues. The CDR3 spells CATSRGTDDYNEQFF. CDR3 DNA sequence: TGTGCCACCAGCAGAGGGACGGACGACTACAATGAGCAGTTCTTC.

The chain couples TRBV14 to TRBJ1-1; D unclear. This CDR3 spans 12 amino acids. V was clipped by 4 bases and J by 4 bases, with 7 bases between them. CDR1 and CDR2 from the germline V gene are SGHDN and FVKESK. The DNA for the CDR3 is TGTGCCAGCAGCCCTTTAACCACTGAAGCTTTCTTT. This encodes CASSPLTTEAFF.

The chain carries TRBV11-1 and TRBJ2-1; D remains unclear. This CDR3 comprises 12 residues. V lost 2 bases to trimming and J lost 10 bases, with 9 bases between them. Germline-derived CDR1 and CDR2 are SGHAT and FQDESV (reference sequence). The DNA of the CDR3 is TGTGCCAGCAGCTTACTGAGCCTAGAGCAGTTCTTC. As protein: CASSLLSLEQFF.

This clone is a singleton in its sample. CDR3 sequence (DNA): TGCAGCGTTGTAGCGGGGGAAGAGACCCAGTACTTC. Its translation: CSVVAGEETQYF. The V gene is TRBV29-1, the J gene TRBJ2-5; TRBD2 agrees at 9 bases. V lost 4 bases to trimming and J lost 3 bases; unmatched junction nucleotides: 0. The CDR3 covers 12 residues. CDR1 is SQVTM and CDR2 is ANQGSEA in the germline V gene.

The V and J genes are TRBV7-9 and TRBJ2-7, with D possibly matching TRBD1 (6 bases). Germline-derived CDR1 and CDR2 are SEHNR and FQNEAQ (reference sequence). Trimming took 5 bases from V and 2 from J, leaving 16 bases between them. The CDR3 is 15 residues long. The CDR3 sequence: CASSPKGGIAYEQYF. CDR3 DNA: TGTGCCAGCAGCCCTAAAGGGGGTATTGCCTACGAGCAGTACTTC.

This rearrangement joins TRBV27 to TRBJ2-7; the D call may be TRBD1 or TRBD2 (5 bases each). CDR1 is MNHEY and CDR2 is SMNVEV in the germline V gene (reference sequence). The CDR3 extends over 14 amino acids. V gave up 1 base and J gave up 7 bases, with 14 bases separating them. The CDR3 is CASSLLYGTGEQYF. CDR3 DNA sequence: TGTGCCAGCAGTTTATTGTATGGGACGGGAGAGCAGTACTTC.

As DNA, the CDR3 is TGTGCCAGCAGTCATCCGCGGGCGCTGAGCTCTGAAGCTTTCTTT. The encoded protein is CASSHPRALSSEAFF. The V and J genes are TRBV7-8 and TRBJ1-1; D gene ambiguous. This CDR3 contains 15 residues. V lost 6 bases and J 6 bases, leaving 20 bases between the germline ends. Germline V CDR1 and CDR2: SGHVS, FQNEAQ.

In regard to this clone: Since no conserved phenylalanine or tryptophan closes the CDR3, a read error is the likely cause. The DNA is omitted, as the CDR3 cannot be located on it reliably, and the CDR3 follows TCRdb's listing. V is TRBV21-1 and J is TRBJ1-1; the table's D call of TRBD1 was not tested on the DNA. TRBV21-1 is classified as a pseudogene. The CDR3 length is 9 residues, termini included. The CDR3 loop is CAKPHDRII.

This chain connects TRBV29-1 to TRBJ2-1; D perhaps matches TRBD2 (5 bases). V lost 5 bases to trimming and J lost 7 bases, with 15 bases between them. Germline V lookup: CDR1 SQVTM, CDR2 ANQGSEA. There are 13 residues in the CDR3. CDR3 sequence: CSVLGLLSNEQFF. CDR3 DNA sequence: TGCAGCGTTCTAGGACTCCTCTCTAATGAGCAGTTCTTC.

The chain couples TRBV7-9 to TRBJ2-6, with a possible D match to TRBD2 (6 bases). V was pared by 1 base and J by 9 bases, with 13 bases between. Germline values: CDR1 SEHNR, CDR2 FQNEAQ (reference sequence). The CDR3 covers 15 residues. CDR3 sequence: CASSLVGGLVNVLTF. CDR3 nucleotides: TGTGCCAGCAGCTTAGTTGGAGGGCTCGTCAACGTCCTGACTTTC.

The V and J genes are TRBV7-6 and TRBJ2-2, with 10 bases lining up with TRBD2. Germline V lookup: CDR1 SGHVS, CDR2 FNYEAQ. The CDR3 length is 17 residues. V was clipped by 0 bases and J by 4 bases; unmatched bases: 5. CDR3 DNA: TGTGCCAGCAGCTTAGCGATACTAGCGGGATTCACCGGGGAGCTGTTTTTT. It translates to CASSLAILAGFTGELFF. Full variable domain (missing parts from reference TRBV7-6 and TRBJ2-2): GAGVSQSPRYKVTKRGQDVALRCDPISGHVSLYWYRQALGQGPEFLTYFNYEAQQDKSGLPNDRFSAERPEGSISTLTIQRTEQRDSAMYRCASSLAILAGFTGELFFGEGSRLTVL.

V gene TRBV6-6 combines with J gene TRBJ1-1; unclear D gene. Germline CDR1 MNHNY, CDR2 SVGAGI (reference sequence). CDR3 length: 13 residues. V lost 6 bases, J lost 5 bases, and 13 bases lay in between. CDR3 loop: CASSPPVGTEAFF. CDR3 nucleotide sequence: TGTGCCAGCAGCCCACCAGTTGGGACTGAAGCTTTCTTT.

This chain joins TRBV29-1 and TRBJ2-7; 8 nucleotides align to TRBD1. Germline V gene lookup returns CDR1 SQVTM and CDR2 ANQGSEA. J gave up 3 bases and V 6 bases, and 10 bases lay outside the gene matches. The CDR3 has 14 residues. The CDR3 DNA is TGCAGCGTCAGAACAGGGGGTGAAAGCTACGAGCAGTACTTC. It translates to CSVRTGGESYEQYF.

This chain links TRBV5-1 with TRBJ1-4; D remains ambiguous. Germline CDR1 SGHRS, CDR2 YFSETQ. V lost 4 bases to trimming and J lost 8 bases, with 12 bases between them. CDR3 length: 13 residues. The CDR3 DNA reads TGCGCCAGCAGCGCGTTGAGGTCAGAAAAACTGTTTTTT. Amino acids: CASSALRSEKLFF.

The CDR3 region is CASSARDRPDTQYF. CDR3 DNA sequence: TGTGCCAGCAGCGCCCGGGACAGACCCGATACGCAGTATTTT. The chain employs TRBV7-9 and TRBJ2-3, with 7 bases lining up with TRBD1. Trimming took 5 bases from V and 6 from J; bases not matched to a gene: 8. Per germline, CDR1 SEHNR and CDR2 FQNEAQ (reference sequence). CDR3 length: 14 residues. The variable domain in full, completed from reference TRBV7-9 and TRBJ2-3, reads DTGVSQNPRHKITKRGQNVTFRCDPISEHNRLYWYRQTLGQGPEFLTYFQNEAQLEKSRLLSDRFSAERPKGSFSTLEIQRTEQGDSAMYLCASSARDRPDTQYFGPGTRLTVL.

J is TRBJ2-7 and V is TRBV6-6; D remains unclear. Between the trimmed V and J ends, which lost 2 bases and 4 bases, there was a span of 18 bases. From germline, CDR1 is MNHNY and CDR2 SVGAGI (reference sequence). The length of the CDR3 is 16 residues. The DNA of the CDR3 is TGTGCCAGCAGTTACACCCCGTTGACGGAAGGGTACGAGCAGTACTTC. Protein: CASSYTPLTEGYEQYF.

This chain connects TRBV7-8 to TRBJ2-1; D is undetermined. The V end lost 5 bases, the J end lost 7 bases, and 12 bases lay between the germline ends. Germline lookup yields CDR1 SGHVS and CDR2 FQNEAQ. The CDR3 length is 13 residues. The CDR3 protein is CASSLELTNEQFF. DNA for the CDR3: TGTGCCAGCAGCCTGGAATTGACGAATGAGCAGTTCTTC.

Remarks on this clone: This same CDR3 is encoded by further DNA sequences in the sample. This chain connects TRBV27 to TRBJ1-1, with no clear D. The CDR3 spans 13 residues. Trimming cost V 2 bases and J 1 base, with 5 bases left between them. CDR1 MNHEY and CDR2 SMNVEV come from the germline V gene (reference sequence). The CDR3 bases are TGTGCCAGCAGTTTAGGCGAGAACACTGAAGCTTTCTTT. Its translation: CASSLGENTEAFF.

The V gene is TRBV9, the J gene TRBJ2-6; D not certain. The CDR3 extends over 13 amino acids. Trimming took 6 bases from V and 3 from J, leaving 7 bases between them. CDR1 SGDLS and CDR2 YYNGEE come from the germline V gene. CDR3 amino acids: CASTTIGANVLTF. In DNA, the CDR3 is TGTGCCAGCACCACCATTGGGGCCAACGTCCTGACTTTC.

CDR3 DNA: TGTGCCAGCAGCTCAGGAATGAACACTGAAGCTTTCTTT. Amino acids: CASSSGMNTEAFF. The chain couples TRBV13 to TRBJ1-1, with D unresolved. The CDR3 contains 13 residues. Germline V lookup: CDR1 PRHDT, CDR2 FYEKMQ (reference sequence). The ends were cut back, 4 bases at V and 0 bases at J, with 6 bases in the middle.